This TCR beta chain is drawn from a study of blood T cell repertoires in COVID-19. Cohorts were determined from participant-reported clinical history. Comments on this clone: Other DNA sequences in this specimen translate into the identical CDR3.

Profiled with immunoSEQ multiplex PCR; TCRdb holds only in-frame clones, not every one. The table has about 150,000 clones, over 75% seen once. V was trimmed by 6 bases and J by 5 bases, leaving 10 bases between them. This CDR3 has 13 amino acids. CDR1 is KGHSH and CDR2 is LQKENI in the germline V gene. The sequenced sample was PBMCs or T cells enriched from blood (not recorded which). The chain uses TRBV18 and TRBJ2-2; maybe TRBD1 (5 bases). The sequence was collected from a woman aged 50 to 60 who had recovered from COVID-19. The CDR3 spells CASSPQGTGELFF. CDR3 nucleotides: TGTGCCAGCTCGCCCCAGGGAACCGGGGAGCTGTTTTTT.